The entry below describes one TCR beta chain. Its specific antigen is unknown. Base-call qualities are not available, and no considerably larger clone is one nucleotide away. These data are taken from a study of cytomegalovirus exposure and HLA in healthy donors (dated by TCRdb to the late 2010s). For the wider study: According to an earlier analysis of several hundred of the donors, some 180 million T cells yielded roughly 110 million unique TCR beta sequences and approximately 280 Gb of sequence data. High-throughput TCR immunosequencing, statistical association of individual TCRs with disease status, and machine learning were combined to predict cytomegalovirus infection status. To decide whether each TCR beta V gene segment behaved as functional or pseudogenic, an earlier analysis of some 600 of the donors relied on high-throughput TCR beta sequencing. The T cell repertoires of around 670 subjects were profiled by immunosequencing and related to cytomegalovirus serostatus. Typing coverage differed by locus: A, B, C, DRB1 and DQB1 were typed in roughly 629-630 donors, DQA1 in approximately 520, DPA1 in nearly 610, and DPB1 in 450 to 480. The study aimed to test whether signatures of past pathogen exposure could be identified by cataloging public T cell receptors. HLA typing included class I and class II loci at four-digit resolution. Every repertoire in the discovery cohort had been generated on one and the same sequencing platform. Besides the first cohort of roughly 640 subjects, a separate validation cohort made up of roughly 120 different subjects was used. Donor age, sex, ethnicity and CMV serostatus were compiled alongside the repertoire data. A later genetic analysis used genome-wide SNP genotypes for about three fifths of the 666 donors, treating that subset as a discovery cohort. Among around 400 genotyped donors of the cohort, an average of approximately 250,000 unique TCR beta nucleotide sequences were sequenced per donor, roughly 20% of them non-productive. Several DR-DQ haplotypes were handled as single units for association and clustering because linkage in the cohort was strong. Among the roughly 400 genotyped donors, around 81% belonged to the genetic ancestry cluster associated with self-reported Caucasian donors. An early release covering roughly 640 HLA-typed donors comprised 250 to 350 gigabases of sequencing data and tens of millions of unique TCR sequences. In the later analysis, no new phenotypic data were used to find candidate immune exposures; instead, reliance was placed on TCR beta sequences and their occurrence across donors. To study patterns of TCR occurrence, a later analysis re-analyzed previously published TCR beta repertoires from 550 to 800 donors and added high-resolution HLA genotyping.

Beyond this particular receptor, the publication reports: When HLA alleles, especially DR and DQ, strongly co-occurred, TCR associations were difficult to assign to individual alleles. A few of the identified cytomegalovirus-associated TCR beta chains were confirmed in vitro to be specific for cytomegalovirus antigens. Sequencing depth was assumed to be roughly uniform across donors in the presence/absence analyses, though that assumption may not hold. For the cohort, immune exposure information was limited to CMV serostatus. In a later analysis, about 16,000 TCR beta sequences were associated with specific HLA alleles at a false discovery rate of 0.05. Correlated functional status among segregating V segments might reflect linkage disequilibrium, but an unknown experimental factor could not be ruled out. A later genetic analysis reported fewer N-insertions in productive TCRs among donors in an Asian-associated ancestry cluster than the roughly 620-donor mean. A total of 150 or so TCR beta chains were listed by the study as associated with cytomegalovirus. Most CMV-associated TCR beta chains appeared to be HLA-restricted in a later analysis, and the HLA associations seemed to be driven largely by CMV exposure. A group of highly shared sequence variants was considered likely to be a technical artifact of the sequencing pipeline. The 87-base-pair reads could not distinguish some IMGT-functional V segments, including TRBV6-2 and TRBV6-3, so those segments were excluded. Compared with equally common non-associated chains, HLA-associated TCR beta chains in a later analysis were more clonally expanded and had lower generation probabilities. In an earlier analysis of some 540 of the donors, most TCR beta V segments appeared in productive rearrangements about 90% or about 30% of the time, broadly matching IMGT annotations. Most TCR sequences were observed very rarely across donors, whereas some public TCRs were present in many individuals. Because counts were too low, some 16 rarely observed V segments, including chromosome 9 orphons, were excluded from the earlier analysis of around 640 of the donors. In a later analysis, several top co-occurrence clusters were reported to appear linked to parvovirus B19, influenza, CMV and Epstein-Barr virus. The authors suggested that the approach could potentially be extended to other disease states and immunological phenotypes. In a later genetic analysis, a missense DCLRE1C variant was associated with V-gene and J-gene trimming of TCR beta chains, and the association was replicated in an independent cohort. This cohort had only TCR beta chains sequenced, and the lack of alpha or paired-chain data limited which features could be detected. A further reported finding was that TCR beta sequences accurately predicted the HLA-A and HLA-B alleles for most subjects in the first cohort. The classifier was reported to diagnose cytomegalovirus status with high specificity and sensitivity in both the original and validation cohorts. Because some donors lacked HLA typing at each locus, the association tests relied only on the typed subset. A later analysis found that TCR association rates varied across HLA loci, with DRB1 alleles showing the most associated TCRs and HLA-C alleles the fewest.

CDR1 and CDR2 are read off the germline V gene as SGDLS and YYNGEE. The germline ends are 15 bases apart after V is trimmed by 3 bases and J by 3 bases. Spanning cysteine to phenylalanine, the CDR3 consists of 15 amino acids. The retained sequence is limited to the CDR3, 45 bases, with the frame set at the first base. In total, 500 to 700 healthy bone marrow donors made up the cohort. Cohort members were all nominally healthy when sampled, although unrecorded immune exposures were likely present. The donor was CMV seropositive and was included in the group of 289 seropositive cohort members. A peripheral blood sample was collected from each donor, and TCR beta sequencing was performed on peripheral blood mononuclear cells. Genomic DNA was extracted from the blood cell samples with the Qiagen DNeasy Blood Extraction Kit. The library came from the immunoSEQ multiplex PCR assay. For the multiplex PCR, a mixture combining 60 forward primers for TCR Vbeta segments and 13 reverse primers for TCR Jbeta segments was used. The CDR3 region of rearranged TCR beta genes was amplified from genomic DNA by a multiplex PCR assay. On the Illumina HiSeq System, the amplified TCR beta libraries were sequenced as 87-base-pair reads. The paper's processing steps were these. In a later analysis, approximately 74 million unique TCR beta chains were counted across the roughly 670 repertoires, and roughly 11 million of these chains were shared by at least two donors. A nearest-neighbor algorithm error-corrected the raw reads and collapsed the reads into unique sequences, merging closely related sequences to remove PCR and sequencing errors. Alignment of CDR3 sequences to IMGT reference sequences was used to assign V, D and J gene segments. Each retained sequence needed at least a six-nucleotide match to both a V gene segment and a J gene segment. A rearrangement counted as productive if the CDR3 had no stop codons and remained in frame with V and J, and every other rearrangement counted as non-productive. Following IMGT convention, CDR3 was defined as the stretch from the second conserved V-encoded cysteine up to the conserved J-encoded phenylalanine. Sequences without an unambiguous match to a single V gene segment were excluded from the earlier analysis of about 640 of the donors. In an earlier analysis of approximately 590 of the donors, a V segment was called functional when productive rearrangements were above 56.7%, and segregating when the standard deviation between donors exceeded 5%. To diagnose cytomegalovirus status from the catalog of TCR beta chain sequences, a statistical classification framework was built. In a later analysis, TCR nucleotide sequences were compared against IMGT/GENE-DB human TR gene sequences so that V and J genes could be assigned. The TCRdist pipeline was used in a later analysis to assign CDR3 sequences and most-parsimonious VDJ recombination scenarios. In a later analysis, each TCR beta chain was defined by its CDR3 amino acid sequence together with its V-gene family, and reads lacking a unique V-gene family were excluded. A later analysis removed over 500 highly shared, low-generation-probability nucleotide sequences to deal with suspected cross-contamination and a sequencing artifact. In a later analysis, a clonal expansion index was calculated for each public chain from normalized within-repertoire ranks of inferred template counts. In a later analysis, generation probabilities were computed with a VDJ recombination model fitted to out-of-frame rearrangements, and the resulting probabilities were checked against IGoR. Hypergeometric tests were used in a later analysis to score TCR-TCR, TCR-HLA and TCR-CMV co-occurrence, with a repertoire-size bias correction applied to the TCR pairs. False discovery rates were estimated in a later analysis by permuting HLA or CMV assignments 20 times. A later analysis grouped co-occurring TCRs with DBSCAN, adding TCRdist sequence similarity when clustering within HLA-allele-positive subsets. Repertoires with fewer than 30,000 or more than 120,000 public chains were left out of co-occurrence clustering, as were about five repertoires with anomalous nucleotide sharing. The source is immuneACCESS, and TCRdb retained only in-frame sequences with V and J called. Part of the clones is not carried over; for the studies checked, unresolved V genes explain less than half of this, and the remainder is unexplained. D and trimming come from the DNA, and the V and J calls and clone size come from that table. Recorded for this sample are 100,000 to 120,000 clones; 65% to 80% of them occurred a single time. About 2.9% of the sample comes from the top ten.

In this chain, TRBV9 is recombined with TRBJ1-2; the D gene is perhaps TRBD1, on 5 matching bases. The clonotype was recovered from a woman aged 55 to 70 in good health and CMV-seropositive. The sequencing input was PBMCs. Here is the DNA: TGTGCCAGCAGCGAAGGGGTTCAAGGATACTATGGCTACACCTTC. Translation gives CASSEGVQGYYGYTF.